Each of the 28 T cell receptor beta chains below was sequenced from the same sample in a study of T cells after posttransplantation cyclophosphamide. TCRdb keeps only in-frame clones here, not all; method: immunoSEQ multiplex PCR. The table includes approximately 30,000 clones, under 95% detected once. The naive gate required viable CD3+CD4+ or CD3+CD8+ cells with CCR7+CD45RA+CD45RO-CD95-CD27+CD28+ phenotype. The source material was naive CD4+ T cells sorted from PBMCs. Receptors were obtained from a woman aged 60 to 75 in good health, CMV-negative, and a related stem cell transplant donor.

V is TRBV19 and J is TRBJ2-5; 8 bases line up with TRBD1. The closer fit of TRBJ2-7 to the DNA end suggests the J call may be wrong. Germline V gene sequence: CDR1 LNHDA, CDR2 SQIVND (reference sequence). The CDR3 spans 15 residues. The CDR3: CASSMGQGASYEQYF. CDR3 in DNA: TGTGCCAGTAGTATGGGCCAGGGGGCCTCCTACGAGCAGTACTTC.

The rearrangement links TRBV28 to TRBJ1-4, with TRBD1 identical over 8 bases. Germline V gives CDR1 MDHEN, CDR2 SYDVKM. The V and J ends lost 4 bases and 8 bases, in that order; junction bases with no gene match: 6. There are 14 residues in the CDR3. CDR3 residues: CASSSPGGREKLFF. The DNA for the CDR3 is TGTGCCAGCAGTTCTCCAGGGGGCCGGGAAAAACTGTTTTTT.

The CDR3 spells CASSLALAGAADEQFF. The CDR3 DNA reads as TGCGCCAGCAGCTTGGCTCTAGCGGGAGCAGCCGATGAGCAGTTCTTC. The chain links TRBV5-1 to TRBJ2-1, with 10 bases matching TRBD2. Germline CDR1 is SGHRS and CDR2 is YFSETQ. The V gene end was trimmed by 0 bases and the J gene end by 8 bases; junction bases not matched to a gene: 8. The CDR3 has 16 residues.

V usage is TRBV7-2 and J usage is TRBJ1-2; no clear D. Per germline, CDR1 SGHTA and CDR2 FQGNSA. The CDR3 contains 14 residues. The V and J ends lost 5 bases and 2 bases respectively, with 12 bases between them. CDR3 in amino acids: CASSPRSGNYGYTF. In DNA form, the CDR3 reads TGTGCCAGCAGCCCCCGGAGCGGAAACTATGGCTACACCTTC.

The genes are TRBV7-2 and TRBJ2-3, with a weak D call TRBD2 (6 bases). V was clipped by 8 bases and J by 4 bases, with 10 bases between them. CDR1 and CDR2 (germline): SGHTA, FQGNSA. This CDR3 contains 12 residues. Here the CDR3 DNA reads TGTGCCAGCGGGGGGTCCCCAGATACGCAGTATTTT. This codes for CASGGSPDTQYF. Variable domain in full (rest from reference TRBV7-2 and TRBJ2-3): GAGVSQSPSNKVTEKGKDVELRCDPISGHTALYWYRQSLGQGLEFLIYFQGNSAPDKSGLPSDRFSAERTGGSVSTLTIQRTQQEDSAVYLCASGGSPDTQYFGPGTRLTVL.

DNA for the CDR3: TGCGCCAGCAGTCCTAATTCGGGGAAGCGGGAGGGCTACACCTTC. This translates into CASSPNSGKREGYTF. The chain carries TRBV4-3 and TRBJ1-2; no reliable D call. The CDR3 length is 15 residues. V was clipped by 6 bases and J by 8 bases, with 22 bases between them. Germline V CDR1 and CDR2: LGHNA, YSLEER.

The rearrangement joins TRBV7-9 to TRBJ2-5; 7 bases agree with TRBD2. CDR3 length equals 15 residues. CDR1 and CDR2 (germline): SEHNR, FQNEAQ (reference sequence). V lost 7 bases, J lost 5 bases, and 13 bases stayed unmatched. The CDR3 loop reads CASTPAGGRGETQYF. In DNA, the CDR3 is TGTGCCAGCACCCCGGCGGGCGGGAGAGGTGAGACCCAGTACTTC.

This rearrangement joins TRBV6-5 to TRBJ1-1; 7 bases are a match to TRBD1. Germline V lookup: CDR1 MNHEY, CDR2 SVGAGI. The J segment lost 5 bases and the V segment lost 7 bases, leaving 7 bases of the junction unmatched. The CDR3 covers 13 residues. The CDR3 sequence: CASIPGGGTEAFF. CDR3 in DNA: TGTGCCAGCATTCCAGGGGGTGGTACTGAAGCTTTCTTT.

The chain combines TRBV5-6 with TRBJ2-5, with no clear D. V shed 2 bases and J shed 5 bases, with 4 bases lying between them. The CDR3 sequence is 11 residues long. Germline V gives CDR1 SGHDT, CDR2 YYEEEE. The DNA for the CDR3 is TGTGCCAGCAGCTTTCATGAGACCCAGTACTTC. As protein: CASSFHETQYF.

The J gene is TRBJ1-3, the V gene TRBV5-4; D remains unclear. Trimming cost V 3 bases and J 0 bases, with 7 bases left between them. The CDR3 has 14 amino acids. CDR1 SGHNT and CDR2 YYREEE come from the germline V gene (reference sequence). CDR3 sequence (DNA): TGTGCCAGCAGCTCCCAGGCCTCTGGAAACACCATATATTTT. Its translation: CASSSQASGNTIYF.

This rearrangement joins TRBV13 to TRBJ2-1; 14 bases map to TRBD2. This CDR3 has 16 residues. Germline V lookup: CDR1 PRHDT, CDR2 FYEKMQ (reference sequence). Trimming cost V 3 bases and J 5 bases; bases outside gene matches: 3. DNA of the CDR3: TGTGCCAGCAGCTTTCGGACTAGCGGGGGGAACAATGAGCAGTTCTTC. Translation: CASSFRTSGGNNEQFF. The full variable domain, its missing parts supplied by reference TRBV13 and TRBJ2-1, is AAGVIQSPRHLIKEKRETATLKCYPIPRHDTVYWYQQGPGQDPQFLISFYEKMQSDKGSIPDRFSAQQFSDYHSELNMSSLELGDSALYFCASSFRTSGGNNEQFFGPGTRLTVL.

This clone came up once. At the DNA level, this CDR3 is encoded by other sequences in the same sample as well. The CDR3 DNA reads TGTGCCAGCAGCCCGGGACAGGGCTATGGCTACACCTTC. Protein sequence: CASSPGQGYGYTF. This chain joins TRBV7-2 and TRBJ1-2; 9 bases map to TRBD1. Germline V lookup: CDR1 SGHTA, CDR2 FQGNSA. The CDR3 covers 13 residues. V trimming: 5 bases; J trimming: 4 bases; junction bases outside the gene matches: 2.

This clone was seen only once. J is TRBJ2-7 and V is TRBV28; a possible D gene is TRBD2 (5 bases). The CDR3 extends over 13 amino acids. V gave up 5 bases and J gave up 5 bases, with 13 bases separating them. From germline, CDR1 is MDHEN and CDR2 SYDVKM. In DNA, the CDR3 is TGTGCCAGCAGTACAGTAGGAGGAGACGAGCAGTACTTC. Protein: CASSTVGGDEQYF.

J is TRBJ1-2 and V is TRBV6-5; D unclear. V lost 4 bases, J lost 8 bases, and 5 bases lay in between. The CDR3 has 10 residues. In germline, CDR1 is MNHEY, CDR2 SVGAGI. The CDR3 region is CASSWEGYTF. The CDR3 coding sequence is TGTGCCAGCAGTTGGGAGGGCTACACCTTC.

This clone showed up just once. The rearrangement uses TRBV5-1 and TRBJ2-3, with no clear D. This CDR3 has 13 amino acids. Trimming shortened V by 2 bases and J by 0 bases, and 4 bases separated the two germline ends. CDR1 and CDR2 (germline): SGHRS, YFSETQ. As DNA, the CDR3 is TGCGCCAGCAGCTTTCAGAGCACAGATACGCAGTATTTT. The encoded protein is CASSFQSTDTQYF.

The chain combines TRBV30 with TRBJ1-3; D is undetermined. There are 13 residues in the CDR3. In germline, CDR1 is GTSNPN, CDR2 SVGIG (reference sequence). V lost 4 bases and J lost 0, with 7 bases in between. CDR3 residues: CAWTGSSGNTIYF. CDR3 nucleotides: TGTGCCTGGACTGGGAGCTCTGGAAACACCATATATTTT.

The J gene is TRBJ2-5, the V gene TRBV7-3, with 10 bases aligning to TRBD2. Unmatched junction bases numbered 7, after V lost 5 bases and J lost 10 bases. The CDR3 loop spans 13 amino acids. Looked up from germline, CDR1 is SGHTA and CDR2 is FQGTGA. The CDR3 DNA is TGTGCCAGCAGCACTTTAGCGGGGGGCGACCAGTACTTC. Translation: CASSTLAGGDQYF.

The chain has TRBV7-3 and TRBJ2-3, with 9 bases identical to TRBD2. Germline lookup yields CDR1 SGHTA and CDR2 FQGTGA. The V and J ends lost 4 bases and 3 bases, in that order; junction bases with no gene match: 11. The CDR3 extends over 17 amino acids. The CDR3 loop is CASSSQASGGITDTQYF. As DNA, the CDR3 is TGTGCCAGCAGCTCCCAGGCGAGCGGGGGGATTACAGATACGCAGTATTTT.

The chain couples TRBV7-2 to TRBJ2-5, with D possibly being TRBD2 (7 bases). The end of the DNA aligns better with TRBJ2-7, so the J call may be wrong. This CDR3 is built from 15 residues. CDR1 is SGHTA, CDR2 FQGNSA, per germline. In nucleotides, the CDR3 is TGTGCCAGCAGCTCCCTGGGGGGGGGCCCCTACGAGCAGTACTTC. It translates to CASSSLGGGPYEQYF.

The rearrangement joins TRBV11-2 to TRBJ1-1; maybe TRBD1 (5 bases). Germline V gives CDR1 SGHAT, CDR2 FQNNGV. This CDR3 is built from 15 residues. V was shortened by 5 bases and J by 1 base, with 14 bases between the two germline ends. CDR3 residues: CASSPHGGGNTEAFF. CDR3 nucleotide sequence: TGTGCCAGCAGCCCCCATGGGGGGGGGAACACTGAAGCTTTCTTT.

In DNA form, the CDR3 reads TGTGCCAGCAGCCAGGGGGACAGGGGAACGACTAATGAAAAACTGTTTTTT. Amino acid sequence: CASSQGDRGTTNEKLFF. V and J are TRBV7-9 and TRBJ1-4; 10 positions match TRBD1. CDR3 length: 17 amino acids. V dropped 5 bases and J dropped 2; count of bases not matched to a gene: 8. Germline V lookup: CDR1 SEHNR, CDR2 FQNEAQ (reference sequence).

V gene TRBV28 combines with J gene TRBJ1-2, with D unresolved. The CDR3 spans 12 residues. CDR1 MDHEN and CDR2 SYDVKM come from the germline V gene. V was clipped by 6 bases and J by 4 bases, with 9 bases between them. CDR3 sequence: CASRSNIYGYTF. The DNA for the CDR3 is TGTGCCAGCAGATCAAACATCTATGGCTACACCTTC.

The chain couples TRBV28 to TRBJ2-4; 12 nucleotides agree with TRBD2. V lost 7 bases, J lost 7 bases, and 5 bases stayed unmatched. The CDR3 spans 14 residues. Germline V gene lookup returns CDR1 MDHEN and CDR2 SYDVKM. Here the CDR3 DNA reads TGTGCCAGCACTAGCGGGAGGGCTTTGAACATTCAGTACTTC. Protein product: CASTSGRALNIQYF.

The chain couples TRBV5-5 to TRBJ1-4; 10 bases fit TRBD1. V lost 2 bases, J lost 4 bases, and 2 bases stayed unmatched. The CDR3 length is 15 residues. Germline V lookup: CDR1 SGHKS, CDR2 YYEKEE (reference sequence). CDR3 protein: CASSFGTGVNEKLFF. CDR3 nucleotide sequence: TGTGCCAGCAGCTTTGGGACAGGGGTTAATGAAAAACTGTTTTTT.

This clone was detected only once. The CDR3 bases are TGTGCCAGCAGCGTAGGGGGCGGGAGTCCCCACAATGAGCAGTTCTTC. This encodes CASSVGGGSPHNEQFF. The chain links TRBV9 to TRBJ2-1, with TRBD2 identical over 7 bases. The junction had 8 bases not matched to a gene; V was cut back by 0 bases and J by 5 bases. In germline, CDR1 is SGDLS, CDR2 YYNGEE. The CDR3 runs to 16 residues.

V is TRBV5-6 and J is TRBJ1-5; possible D gene TRBD1, 5 bases. Germline CDR1 reads SGHDT; CDR2 reads YYEEEE. This CDR3 is built from 15 residues. The V end was cut by 0 bases, the J end by 4 bases, with 11 bases between. The CDR3 spells CASSLDGALNQPQHF. The CDR3 bases are TGTGCCAGCAGCTTGGATGGGGCGCTAAATCAGCCCCAGCATTTT.

The chain is built from TRBV6-5 and TRBJ2-5, with a possible D match to TRBD1 (6 bases). The end of the DNA is better explained by TRBJ2-7, so the J call may be wrong. There are 14 residues in the CDR3. Germline V gene lookup returns CDR1 MNHEY and CDR2 SVGAGI. CDR3 sequence (DNA): TGTGCCAGCAGTTCCCCGGGACACCACTACGAGCAGTACTTC. Residues: CASSSPGHHYEQYF.

The rearrangement uses TRBV28 and TRBJ2-5; 16 bases line up with TRBD2. CDR3 length: 13 amino acids. CDR1 is MDHEN and CDR2 is SYDVKM in the germline V gene. V lost 11 bases, J lost 4 bases, and 1 base stayed unmatched. For the CDR3, the DNA is TGTGCCGGGACTAGCGGGGGGGCAGAGACCCAGTACTTC. It is translated as CAGTSGGAETQYF.